This TCR beta chain was captured in a study of cytomegalovirus exposure and HLA in healthy donors. Study information: In a later analysis, the roughly 130 validation repertoires were reported to have used the same platform as the 550 to 850 first-cohort repertoires.

Method: immunoSEQ multiplex PCR; TCRdb's copy keeps in-frame clones and lacks some. The sample has some 140,000 clones; around 83% are singletons. From germline, CDR1 is SGHRS and CDR2 YFSETQ. This CDR3 has 17 amino acids. Trimming removed 0 bases at V and 7 bases at J, with 22 bases between. The clonotype originates from a human donor in good health. Sequencing was done on a sample of PBMCs. This chain uses TRBV5-1 with TRBJ1-2; maybe TRBD1 (5 bases). The CDR3 DNA reads TGCGCCAGCAGCTTGGATCCGGTATCTGGCAGGGATATTGGCTACACCTTC. As protein: CASSLDPVSGRDIGYTF.